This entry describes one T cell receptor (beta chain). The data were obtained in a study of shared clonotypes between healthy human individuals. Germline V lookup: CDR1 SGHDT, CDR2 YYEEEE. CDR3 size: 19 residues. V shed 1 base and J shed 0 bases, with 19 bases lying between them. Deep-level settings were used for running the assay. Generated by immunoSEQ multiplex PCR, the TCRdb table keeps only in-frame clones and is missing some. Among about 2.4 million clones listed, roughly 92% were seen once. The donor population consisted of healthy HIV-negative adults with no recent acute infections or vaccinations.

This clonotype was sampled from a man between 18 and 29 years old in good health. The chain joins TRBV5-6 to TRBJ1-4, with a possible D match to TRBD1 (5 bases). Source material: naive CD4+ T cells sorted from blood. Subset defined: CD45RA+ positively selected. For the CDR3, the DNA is TGTGCCAGCAGCTTGCTGCAGGGACGGACCAGCACAACTAATGAAAAACTGTTTTTT. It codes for CASSLLQGRTSTTNEKLFF.